Listed here are 21 T cell receptor beta chains from one sample, sequenced in a study of blood T cells in healthy people across ages. Sample-barcoded 5' priming and a J-beta primer mix drove a second PCR of 7 to 11 cycles. TCRdb reprocessed the 5' RACE reads with MiXCR, giving one entry per CDR3 protein. The top ten hold roughly 13% of the sample, which has approximately 880,000 distinct CDR3 sequences, roughly 48% seen once. Sequencing was carried out using blood. Every receptor here comes from a young man in good health.

The chain is built from TRBV6-5 and TRBJ1-1; TRBD1 matches 10 bases. The CDR3 has 14 amino acids. Trimming took 5 bases from V and 5 from J; bases not matched to a gene: 5. Per germline, CDR1 MNHEY and CDR2 SVGAGI. The CDR3 reads CASSGADRGTEAFF. The CDR3 DNA is TGTGCCAGCAGTGGAGCGGACAGGGGGACTGAAGCTTTCTTT.

The chain recombines TRBV30 with TRBJ2-7, with D perhaps TRBD2 (6 bases). Germline-derived CDR1 and CDR2 are GTSNPN and SVGIG (reference sequence). The V and J ends lost 2 bases and 5 bases respectively, with 10 bases between them. The CDR3 runs 12 residues. The CDR3 is CAWSSPGDEQYF. CDR3 DNA sequence: TGTGCCTGGAGTTCACCGGGGGACGAGCAGTACTTC. The full variable domain, rest sourced from reference TRBV30 and TRBJ2-7, is SQTIHQWPATLVQPVGSPLSLECTVEGTSNPNLYWYRQAAGRGLQLLFYSVGIGQISSEVPQNLSASRPQDRQFILSSKKLLLSDSGFYLCAWSSPGDEQYFGPGTRLTVT.

This clonotype turned up a few times. The chain couples TRBV6-5 to TRBJ2-7; the match to TRBD1 covers 7 bases. The CDR3 spans 13 residues. In germline, CDR1 is MNHEY, CDR2 SVGAGI. The trim removed 6 bases at V and 8 bases at J, leaving 10 bases unmatched. The DNA for the CDR3 is TGTGCCAGCAGGGGACAGAATCCTACGAAGCAGTACTTC. The encoded protein is CASRGQNPTKQYF.

The CDR3: CASSRPRGSYEQYF. The CDR3 nucleotides read TGTGCCAGCAGCCGCCCCAGGGGGTCCTACGAGCAGTACTTC. This sequence joins TRBV28 and TRBJ2-7; 7 bases align to TRBD1. V shed 6 bases and J 1 base; nucleotides not matched to a gene: 6. CDR3 length: 14 amino acids. Germline lookup yields CDR1 MDHEN and CDR2 SYDVKM.

The rearrangement links TRBV6-1 to TRBJ2-1, with TRBD1 matching over 11 bases. The CDR3 has 13 amino acids. J lost 8 bases, V lost 6 bases, and 3 bases had no gene match. Germline loops: CDR1 MNHNS, CDR2 SASEGT. This CDR3 is CASRGQGADEQFF. CDR3 sequence (DNA): TGTGCCAGCAGAGGACAGGGGGCCGATGAGCAGTTCTTC.

This clonotype was observed a handful of times. The chain combines TRBV10-3 with TRBJ1-1; D ambiguous. CDR3 size: 14 residues. Germline-derived CDR1 and CDR2 are ENHRY and SYGVKD. Trimming took 7 bases from V and 1 from J, leaving 13 bases between them. The CDR3 protein is CAINEMGRNTEAFF. The CDR3 DNA sequence: TGTGCCATCAATGAAATGGGGAGGAACACTGAAGCTTTCTTT.

The CDR3 DNA reads as TGTGCCAGCACCATATGGGGGGGCGATAAGTACTTC. It yields the protein CASTIWGGDKYF. The chain has TRBV12-3 or TRBV12-4 and TRBJ2-5; TRBD2 might be the D (7 bases). V was cut by 7 bases and J by 12 bases, with 18 bases left in between. The CDR3 length is 12 residues.

This clonotype was counted a few times. This rearrangement joins TRBV5-1 to TRBJ1-4; tentatively, D is TRBD1 (5 bases). Germline CDR1 SGHRS, CDR2 YFSETQ. V was trimmed by 4 bases and J by 2 bases, leaving 9 bases between them. This CDR3 is 14 amino acids long. CDR3 bases: TGCGCCAGCAGCCAGGGCCTTACTAATGAAAAACTGTTTTTT. The encoded protein is CASSQGLTNEKLFF.

The sample holds one count of this clonotype. One end of the junction varies from germline; a read error may be responsible. The V gene is TRBV13, the J gene TRBJ1-6, with a possible D match to TRBD1 (5 bases). This CDR3 comprises 16 residues. The V gene's germline CDR1 is PRHDT and CDR2 FYEKMQ (reference sequence). The CDR3 nucleotides read TGTGTCAGCAGCTTAGGCCTCGGGGGGGTCAATTCACCCCTCCACTTT. Translating gives CVSSLGLGGVNSPLHF.

In its sample, this clonotype was seen a few times. V gene TRBV4-1 combines with J gene TRBJ2-3, with 12 bases identical to TRBD2. Germline assignment: CDR1 MGHRA and CDR2 YSYEKL. This CDR3 region has 16 residues. The trim removed 1 base at V and 6 bases at J, leaving 5 bases unmatched. The CDR3 bases are TGCGCCAGCAGCCAAGTGGCTAGCGGGGGGGCTGATACGCAGTATTTT. This encodes CASSQVASGGADTQYF.

This clonotype was seen a few times. This rearrangement joins TRBV28 to TRBJ2-3, with D unresolved. CDR1 and CDR2 (germline): MDHEN, SYDVKM. The V and J ends lost 7 bases and 3 bases respectively, with 17 bases between them. This CDR3 contains 15 residues. CDR3 DNA sequence: TGTGCCAGCACCCACGGAACGGGCAGAACAGATACGCAGTATTTT. Translated, it gives CASTHGTGRTDTQYF.

The V gene is TRBV30, the J gene TRBJ2-7; the match to TRBD1 covers 9 bases. With 0 bases clipped from V and 3 bases from J, the junction kept 3 bases outside the gene matches. The germline V gene has CDR1 GTSNPN and CDR2 SVGIG (reference sequence). The CDR3 totals 14 residues. The CDR3 region has the DNA TGTGCCTGGAGTGTAACAGGGGGCTTCTACGAGCAGTACTTC. Amino acid sequence: CAWSVTGGFYEQYF.

The chain has TRBV4-3 and TRBJ1-4; D is ambiguous. The V end was cut by 0 bases, the J end by 7 bases, with 12 bases between. The CDR3 has 15 residues. Germline CDR1 and CDR2: LGHNA and YSLEER. The CDR3 spells CASSQDWSRFEKLFF. The CDR3 DNA reads TGCGCCAGCAGCCAAGATTGGAGTAGGTTTGAAAAACTGTTTTTT.

The CDR3 nucleotides are TGTGCCAGCAGTTACAAACCCCGGCGGGGGGCCCGATACGAGCAGTACTTC. It is translated as CASSYKPRRGARYEQYF. The chain employs TRBV6-2 or TRBV6-3 and TRBJ2-7; 8 bases line up with TRBD2. Trimming took 2 bases from V and 4 from J; bases not matched to a gene: 13. The CDR3 runs 17 residues. Germline V gene lookup returns CDR1 MNHEY and CDR2 SVGEGT.

This clonotype turned up a few times. V gene TRBV11-2 combines with J gene TRBJ2-5, with D perhaps matching TRBD2 (6 bases). The CDR3 is made up of 13 amino acids. The ends were cut back, 6 bases at V and 4 bases at J, with 12 bases in the middle. Germline V gene lookup returns CDR1 SGHAT and CDR2 FQNNGV. CDR3: CASSVGGRETQYF. The CDR3 DNA follows: TGTGCCAGCAGTGTTGGAGGGAGAGAGACCCAGTACTTC.

This clonotype was picked up a small number of times. The genes are TRBV4-1 and TRBJ2-5; D remains unclear. The V end was cut by 1 base, the J end by 0 bases, with 9 bases between. Germline loops: CDR1 MGHRA, CDR2 YSYEKL. CDR3 length equals 15 residues. CDR3 sequence: CASSQGERYQETQYF. The CDR3, as DNA: TGCGCCAGCAGCCAAGGGGAACGGTACCAAGAGACCCAGTACTTC.

J is TRBJ1-3 and V is TRBV29-1; D gene ambiguous. Germline CDR1 is SQVTM and CDR2 is ANQGSEA. The V gene lost 4 bases and the J gene lost 0 bases, with 7 bases spanning the gap. The CDR3 runs to 13 residues. CDR3 sequence (DNA): TGCAGCGTTGGAGAATCCTCTGGAAACACCATATATTTT. It encodes CSVGESSGNTIYF.

There are a few counts of this clonotype. The chain is built from TRBV3-1 and TRBJ2-1, with 13 bases fitting TRBD2. This CDR3 contains 16 residues. Germline CDR1 reads LGHDT; CDR2 reads YNNKEL (reference sequence). The V segment lost 4 bases and the J segment 6 bases; nucleotides outside the gene matches: 6. Here the CDR3 DNA reads TGTGCCAGCAGCCCGCGGACTAGCGGGGGCACCAATGAGCAGTTCTTC. Its translation is CASSPRTSGGTNEQFF.

V gene TRBV6-5 combines with J gene TRBJ2-1; TRBD1 or TRBD2 may be the D gene (5 bases each). CDR1 and CDR2 from the germline V gene are MNHEY and SVGAGI. Trimming pared 5 bases from V and 13 bases from J, leaving 24 bases between. CDR3 size: 15 residues. The CDR3 is CASSESGTPRKTQFF. CDR3 in DNA: TGTGCCAGCAGTGAATCCGGGACGCCTCGGAAGACCCAGTTCTTC.

The V call is TRBV18, the J call TRBJ2-3; a possible D gene is TRBD1 (6 bases). V was cut by 3 bases and J by 2 bases, with 15 bases left in between. The germline CDR1 and CDR2 sequences are KGHSH and LQKENI. The CDR3 is 16 amino acids. CDR3 in amino acids: CASSPKAGDTTDTQYF. DNA for the CDR3: TGTGCCAGCTCACCTAAGGCAGGGGACACCACAGATACGCAGTATTTT.

The CDR3 DNA reads as TGTGCCAGCAGCAGCTACAGTATGACTAATGAAAAACTGTTTTTT. Its translation is CASSSYSMTNEKLFF. V gene TRBV7-2 combines with J gene TRBJ1-4, with D unclear. V was trimmed by 5 bases and J by 2 bases, leaving 12 bases between them. The CDR3 loop spans 15 amino acids. Per germline, CDR1 SGHTA and CDR2 FQGNSA.